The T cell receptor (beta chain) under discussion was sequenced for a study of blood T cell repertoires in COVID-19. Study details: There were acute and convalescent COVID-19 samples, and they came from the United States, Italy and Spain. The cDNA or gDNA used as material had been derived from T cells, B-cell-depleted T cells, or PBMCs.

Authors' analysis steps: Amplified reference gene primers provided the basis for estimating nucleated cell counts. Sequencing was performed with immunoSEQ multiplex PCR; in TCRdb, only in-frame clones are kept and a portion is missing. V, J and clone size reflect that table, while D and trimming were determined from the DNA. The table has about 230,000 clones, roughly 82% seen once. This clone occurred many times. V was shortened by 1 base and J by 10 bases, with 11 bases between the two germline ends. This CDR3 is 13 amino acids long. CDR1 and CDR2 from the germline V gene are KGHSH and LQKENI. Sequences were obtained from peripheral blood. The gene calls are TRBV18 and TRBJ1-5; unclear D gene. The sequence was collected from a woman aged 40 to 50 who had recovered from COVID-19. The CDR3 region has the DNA TGTGCCAGCTCACCACAAGGAGGAGAACCCCAGCATTTT. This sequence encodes CASSPQGGEPQHF.